The sequence of this TCR beta chain was determined in a study of T-cell memory formation after mild COVID-19. MiXCR, run by TCRdb on the 5' RACE reads, gives a single entry per CDR3 protein. There are a few hundred thousand distinct CDR3 sequences in the sample; 15% to 20% occur only once, and 22% lies in the top ten. V was trimmed by 5 bases and J by 0 bases, leaving 17 bases between them. CDR3 size: 15 residues. Germline CDR1 reads DFQATT; CDR2 reads SNEGSKA (reference sequence). V usage is TRBV20-1 and J usage is TRBJ2-7; possibly TRBD1 or TRBD2 for D (5 bases each). The clonotype originates from a man aged 18 to 30 who had mild COVID-19 (a few samples of this study predate the infection). Cell type and time point are not known. Sequences were obtained from PBMCs or a T cell subset sorted from them (not recorded which). CDR3 region: CSARDQQRNSYEQYF. CDR3 in DNA: TGCAGTGCTCGGGACCAACAAAGGAACTCCTACGAGCAGTACTTC.